The clone carrying this T cell receptor beta chain has more than one count but fewer than ten. The source of the sample is a study of beta chain features in type 1 diabetes. Across the whole study: Across all samples, about 100 million sorted cells were examined.

Every bit of the isolated RNA underwent reverse transcription, so sequencing read expressed TCRB transcripts. TCRdb keeps only in-frame clones here, not all; method: immunoSEQ multiplex PCR. Of about 360,000 clones in the sample, 10% to 15% are singletons; the top ten hold 0.015% to 0.02%. The V gene's germline CDR1 is SGHTA and CDR2 FQGTGA. V was pared by 2 bases and J by 0 bases, with 10 bases between. This CDR3 spans 15 amino acids. The specimen sequenced was naive CD4+ T cells from blood. The TCR comes from a young man in good health. The chain employs TRBV7-3 and TRBJ1-2; D is uncertain. The CDR3 loop reads CASSLGGTANYGYTF. The CDR3 DNA is TGTGCCAGCAGCTTAGGAGGCACAGCTAACTATGGCTACACCTTC.